This T cell receptor beta chain was obtained from a study of Ad26.COV2.S vaccination and SARS-CoV-2 variants. As for the study in general: Dosing was one shot or two shots 56 days apart.

The treatment denotes: roughly 19 received Ad26.COV2.S at low or high dose, single or two shots; five or six received placebo; per-sample allocation not given. Sampling took place 63 days after the first vaccine or placebo injection. Expressing Wuhan-strain SARS-CoV-2 spike, an Ad26 vector served as the vaccine. Regarding the study as a whole: From the TCR breadth and depth analyses, total T cell responses may have been underestimated.

Germline V gene data show CDR1 as LNHDA and CDR2 as SQIVND (reference sequence). This CDR3 is 17 amino acids long. V trimming: 7 bases; J trimming: 8 bases; junction bases outside the gene matches: 21. On this clone itself: Its antigen is currently unknown.

Profiling relied on immunoSEQ multiplex PCR, and the TCRdb table lists in-frame clones only, not all of them. The data show 200,000 to 250,000 clones, 70% to 90% seen once. The sample was peripheral blood, taken in a trial of Ad26.COV2.S vaccine versus placebo. The receptor was isolated from a person between 18 and 65 years old who received the Ad26.COV2.S COVID-19 vaccine or a placebo. The chain joins TRBV19 to TRBJ1-2, with TRBD1 matching over 8 bases. The DNA for the CDR3 is TGTGCCAGTAAGGTAAGGACCGGGACAGGACGTCAAGAAGGCTACACCTTC. It is translated as CASKVRTGTGRQEGYTF.